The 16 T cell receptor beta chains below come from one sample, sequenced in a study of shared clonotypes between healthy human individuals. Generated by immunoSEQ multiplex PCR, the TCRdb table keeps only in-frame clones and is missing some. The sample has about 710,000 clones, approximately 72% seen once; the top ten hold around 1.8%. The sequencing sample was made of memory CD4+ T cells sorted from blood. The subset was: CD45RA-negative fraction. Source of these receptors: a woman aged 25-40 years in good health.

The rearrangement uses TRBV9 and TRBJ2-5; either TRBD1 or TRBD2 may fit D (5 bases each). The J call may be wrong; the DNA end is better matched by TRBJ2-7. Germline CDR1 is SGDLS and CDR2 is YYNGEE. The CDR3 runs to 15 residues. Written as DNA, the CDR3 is TGTGCCAGCAGCGTAGAGTTGGGGGTAAGCTACGAGCAGTACTTC. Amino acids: CASSVELGVSYEQYF.

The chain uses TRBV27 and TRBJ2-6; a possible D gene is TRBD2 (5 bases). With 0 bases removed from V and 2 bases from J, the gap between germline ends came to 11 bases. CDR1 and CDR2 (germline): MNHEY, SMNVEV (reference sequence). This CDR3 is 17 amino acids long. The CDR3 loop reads CASSLSRGLTGANVLTF. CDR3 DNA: TGTGCCAGCAGTTTATCGAGAGGGTTAACTGGGGCCAACGTCCTGACTTTC.

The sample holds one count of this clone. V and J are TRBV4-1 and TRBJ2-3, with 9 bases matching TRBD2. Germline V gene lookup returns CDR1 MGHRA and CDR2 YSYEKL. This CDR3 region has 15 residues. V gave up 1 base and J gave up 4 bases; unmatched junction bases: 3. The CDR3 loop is CASSQGAGGPDTQYF. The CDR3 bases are TGCGCCAGCAGCCAAGGAGCGGGAGGCCCAGATACGCAGTATTTT.

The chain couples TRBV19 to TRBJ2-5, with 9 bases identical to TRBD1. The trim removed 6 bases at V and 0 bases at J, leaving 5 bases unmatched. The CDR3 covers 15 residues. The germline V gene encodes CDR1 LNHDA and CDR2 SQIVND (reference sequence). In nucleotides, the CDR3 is TGTGCCAGTAGCCAAGGACAGGGGAACCAAGAGACCCAGTACTTC. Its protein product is CASSQGQGNQETQYF.

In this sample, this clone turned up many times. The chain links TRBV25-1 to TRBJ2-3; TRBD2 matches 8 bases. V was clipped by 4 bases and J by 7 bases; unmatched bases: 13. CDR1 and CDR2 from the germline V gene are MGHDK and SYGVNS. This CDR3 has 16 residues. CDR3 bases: TGTGCCAGCAGTGCATTCCGGCGGGGGGTGGATAATACGCAGTATTTT. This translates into CASSAFRRGVDNTQYF. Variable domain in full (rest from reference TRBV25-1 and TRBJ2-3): EADIYQTPRYLVIGTGKKITLECSQTMGHDKMYWYQQDPGMELHLIHYSYGVNSTEKGDLSSESTVSRIRTEHFPLTLESARPSHTSQYLCASSAFRRGVDNTQYFGPGTRLTVL.

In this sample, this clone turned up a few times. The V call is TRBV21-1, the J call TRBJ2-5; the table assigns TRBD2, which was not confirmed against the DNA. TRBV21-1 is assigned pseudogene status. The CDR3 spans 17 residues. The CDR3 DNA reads TGTGCCAGCAGCCTTCTGGTCCTAGCGGGTCACCAAGAGACCCAGTACTTC. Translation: CASSLLVLAGHQETQYF.

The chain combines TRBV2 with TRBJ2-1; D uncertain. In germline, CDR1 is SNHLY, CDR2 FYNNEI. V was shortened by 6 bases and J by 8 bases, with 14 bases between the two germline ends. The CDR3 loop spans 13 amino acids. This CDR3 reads CASRSSFEDEQFF. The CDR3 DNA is TGTGCCAGCAGGTCTAGTTTTGAGGATGAGCAGTTCTTC.

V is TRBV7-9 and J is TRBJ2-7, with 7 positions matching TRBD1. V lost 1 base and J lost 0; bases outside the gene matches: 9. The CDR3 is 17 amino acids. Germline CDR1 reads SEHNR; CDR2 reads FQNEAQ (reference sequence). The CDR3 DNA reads TGTGCCAGCAGCTTAGGGACCGGGACAGCCACCTCCTACGAGCAGTACTTC. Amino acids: CASSLGTGTATSYEQYF.

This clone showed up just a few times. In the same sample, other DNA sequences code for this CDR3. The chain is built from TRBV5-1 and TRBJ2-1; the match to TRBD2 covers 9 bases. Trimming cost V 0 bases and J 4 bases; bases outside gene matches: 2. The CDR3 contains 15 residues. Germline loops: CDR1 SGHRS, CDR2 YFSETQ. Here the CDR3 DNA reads TGCGCCAGCAGCTTGGACAGCGGGGGGTACAATGAGCAGTTCTTC. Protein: CASSLDSGGYNEQFF.

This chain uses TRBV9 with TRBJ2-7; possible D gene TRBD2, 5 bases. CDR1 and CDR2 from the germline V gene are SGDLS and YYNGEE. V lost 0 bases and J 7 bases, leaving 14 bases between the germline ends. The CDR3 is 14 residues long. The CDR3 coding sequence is TGTGCCAGCAGCGTAGGGACGGGGTCGGGGGAGCAGTACTTC. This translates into CASSVGTGSGEQYF.

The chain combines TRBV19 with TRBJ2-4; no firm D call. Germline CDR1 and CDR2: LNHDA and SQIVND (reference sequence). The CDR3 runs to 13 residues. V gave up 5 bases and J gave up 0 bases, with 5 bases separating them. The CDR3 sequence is CASSLRAKNIQYF. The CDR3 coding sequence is TGTGCCAGTAGTCTGAGAGCCAAAAACATTCAGTACTTC.

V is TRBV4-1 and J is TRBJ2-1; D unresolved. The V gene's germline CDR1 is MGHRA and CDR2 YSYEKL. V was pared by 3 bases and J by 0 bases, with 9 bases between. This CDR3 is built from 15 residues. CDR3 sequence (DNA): TGCGCCAGCAGCCATACTGTAAGCTCCTACAATGAGCAGTTCTTC. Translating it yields CASSHTVSSYNEQFF.

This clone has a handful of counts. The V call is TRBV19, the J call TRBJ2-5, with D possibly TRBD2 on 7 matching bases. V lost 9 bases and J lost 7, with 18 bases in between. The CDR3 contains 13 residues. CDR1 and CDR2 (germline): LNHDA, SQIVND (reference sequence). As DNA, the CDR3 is TGTGCCAGCGGCGGGGGCCCCCTCGGGACCCAGTACTTC. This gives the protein CASGGGPLGTQYF.

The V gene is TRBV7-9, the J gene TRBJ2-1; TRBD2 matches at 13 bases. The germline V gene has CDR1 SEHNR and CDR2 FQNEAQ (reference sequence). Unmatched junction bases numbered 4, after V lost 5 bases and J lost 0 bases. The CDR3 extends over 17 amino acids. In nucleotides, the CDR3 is TGTGCCAGCAGCCCTCGGACTAGCGGGAGCTCCTACAATGAGCAGTTCTTC. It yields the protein CASSPRTSGSSYNEQFF.

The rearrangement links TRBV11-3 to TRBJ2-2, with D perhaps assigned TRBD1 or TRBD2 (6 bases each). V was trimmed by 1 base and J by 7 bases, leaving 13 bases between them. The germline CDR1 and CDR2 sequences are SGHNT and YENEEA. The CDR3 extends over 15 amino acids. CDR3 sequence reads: CASSLGGTNSGELFF. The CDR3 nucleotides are TGTGCCAGCAGCTTAGGCGGGACAAATAGCGGGGAGCTGTTTTTT.

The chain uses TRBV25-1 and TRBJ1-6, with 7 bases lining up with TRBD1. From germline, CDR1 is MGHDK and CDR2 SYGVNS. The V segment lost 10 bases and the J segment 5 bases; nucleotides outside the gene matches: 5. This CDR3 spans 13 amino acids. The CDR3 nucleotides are TGTGCCACCTCCGGGACAGATAATTCACCCCTCCACTTT. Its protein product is CATSGTDNSPLHF.